Below, 30 T cell receptor beta chains from the same sample are listed, as sequenced in a study of cytotoxic CD8 clonotypes in ibrutinib-treated CLL. TCRdb's table, derived via immunoSEQ multiplex PCR, lists solely in-frame clones and lacks some. The sample records roughly 250,000 clones, under 75% being singletons. Material: PBMCs, obtained after 24 months of ibrutinib treatment. The receptor set was obtained from a human donor with chronic lymphocytic leukemia.

The V gene is TRBV7-3, the J gene TRBJ2-1; 7 nucleotides match TRBD2. CDR3 length: 15 amino acids. V lost 3 bases and J lost 6; bases outside the gene matches: 8. CDR1 SGHTA and CDR2 FQGTGA come from the germline V gene. The CDR3 is CASSFRRERVNEQFF. Written as DNA, the CDR3 is TGTGCCAGCAGCTTTAGGCGGGAGAGGGTCAATGAGCAGTTCTTC.

The gene calls are TRBV5-1 and TRBJ1-2; 9 nucleotides align to TRBD1. The CDR3 runs 17 residues. Trimming cost V 4 bases and J 7 bases; bases outside gene matches: 17. CDR1 is SGHRS and CDR2 is YFSETQ in the germline V gene. CDR3 bases: TGCGCCAGCAGCCCGACACCAGGGACAGGGCAGATTGGTGGCTACACCTTC. Encoded protein: CASSPTPGTGQIGGYTF.

The chain joins TRBV7-9 to TRBJ2-1; 12 positions match TRBD2. This CDR3 has 14 amino acids. CDR1 and CDR2 from the germline V gene are SEHNR and FQNEAQ (reference sequence). Trimming removed 1 base from V and 11 bases from J; junction bases left unmatched: 3. The CDR3 coding sequence is TGTGCCAGCAGCTTAGGGGGGACTAGCGGGCAGCAGTTCTTC. Translated, it gives CASSLGGTSGQQFF.

J is TRBJ2-7 and V is TRBV27, with D hard to call. The germline gives CDR1 MNHEY, CDR2 SMNVEV (reference sequence). The CDR3 length is 12 residues. V shed 8 bases and J shed 0 bases, with 8 bases lying between them. CDR3 nucleotide sequence: TGTGCCAGCTTCGGAAGCTCCTACGAGCAGTACTTC. Its translation is CASFGSSYEQYF.

The V call is TRBV28, the J call TRBJ1-5; D unclear. The CDR3 extends over 15 amino acids. The V gene's germline CDR1 is MDHEN and CDR2 SYDVKM. The germline V and J ends were trimmed by 4 bases and 2 bases, with 12 bases remaining between them. The CDR3 loop is CASSYAVPGNQPQHF. In nucleotides, the CDR3 is TGTGCCAGCAGTTATGCAGTACCGGGCAATCAGCCCCAGCATTTT.

The chain uses TRBV14 and TRBJ2-7; 7 nucleotides agree with TRBD2. With V trimmed by 2 bases and J by 3 bases, 4 bases remained unmatched. Per germline, CDR1 SGHDN and CDR2 FVKESK. The CDR3 covers 14 residues. Here the CDR3 DNA reads TGTGCCAGCAGCCAACTAGCGGAGCGCTACGAGCAGTACTTC. This gives the protein CASSQLAERYEQYF.

The CDR3 DNA reads TGCGCCAGCAGCCCACAAGGTAGCGGGGTCTACGAGCAGTACTTC. Its translation: CASSPQGSGVYEQYF. The V and J genes are TRBV4-3 and TRBJ2-7, with 8 bases identical to TRBD2. The CDR3 is made up of 15 amino acids. In germline, CDR1 is LGHNA, CDR2 YSLEER. The trim removed 4 bases at V and 3 bases at J, leaving 8 bases unmatched.

The chain joins TRBV7-6 to TRBJ2-1; 9 nucleotides align to TRBD1. Unmatched junction bases numbered 8, after V lost 4 bases and J lost 7 bases. This CDR3 region has 15 residues. Per the germline V gene, CDR1 is SGHVS and CDR2 is FNYEAQ. CDR3 bases: TGTGCCAGCAGCTGGGGACAGGGCGGGGAGAATGAGCAGTTCTTC. Its translation is CASSWGQGGENEQFF.

This sequence joins TRBV28 and TRBJ1-2, with unresolved D. Germline CDR1 reads MDHEN; CDR2 reads SYDVKM. Trimming removed 7 bases from V and 4 bases from J, with 16 bases in between. The CDR3 has 14 amino acids. The CDR3 region has the DNA TGTGCCAGCACCCCTAAGGTGCGGACCTATGGCTACACCTTC. This sequence encodes CASTPKVRTYGYTF.

For the CDR3, the DNA is TGTGCCAGCTCACTCGGACAGGGGCAGTTCTTC. It specifies CASSLGQGQFF. The V call is TRBV18, the J call TRBJ2-1, with 8 bases matching TRBD1. This CDR3 region has 11 residues. CDR1 and CDR2 (germline): KGHSH, LQKENI. V lost 4 bases to trimming and J lost 12 bases; unmatched junction nucleotides: 2. The full variable domain, rest sourced from reference TRBV18 and TRBJ2-1, is NAGVMQNPRHLVRRRGQEARLRCSPMKGHSHVYWYRQLPEEGLKFMVYLQKENIIDESGMPKERFSAEFPKEGPSILRIQQVVRGDSAAYFCASSLGQGQFFGPGTRLTVL.

The V call is TRBV2, the J call TRBJ2-7; maybe TRBD1 (5 bases). Trimming stripped 7 bases from V and 3 bases from J, with 13 bases between. The CDR3 spans 13 residues. Germline CDR1 reads SNHLY; CDR2 reads FYNNEI. CDR3 bases: TGTGCCAGCAAGGGCAGGGATAACTACGAGCAGTACTTC. This sequence encodes CASKGRDNYEQYF.

The table lists this clone with a few counts. The chain has TRBV5-1 and TRBJ2-2; D might be TRBD2 (6 bases). V was trimmed by 0 bases and J by 6 bases, leaving 9 bases between them. This CDR3 region has 14 residues. CDR1 and CDR2 (germline): SGHRS, YFSETQ. Here the CDR3 DNA reads TGCGCCAGCAGCTTGGAATGGGGGGCCGGGGAGCTGTTTTTT. Translated, it gives CASSLEWGAGELFF.

The V call is TRBV27, the J call TRBJ2-1; 8 bases agree with TRBD2. The ends lost 4 bases at V and 5 bases at J; junction bases unmatched: 10. Germline V CDR1 and CDR2: MNHEY, SMNVEV (reference sequence). This CDR3 has 16 residues. CDR3 amino acids: CASSSLKTGGDNEQFF. For the CDR3, the DNA is TGTGCCAGCAGTTCCCTAAAAACGGGAGGGGACAATGAGCAGTTCTTC.

This clone was counted only a few times. The chain is built from TRBV6-1 and TRBJ1-1, with D perhaps matching TRBD1 (5 bases). The CDR3 runs 14 residues. Trimming removed 4 bases at V and 4 bases at J, with 13 bases between. Germline CDR1 reads MNHNS; CDR2 reads SASEGT. The CDR3 DNA reads as TGTGCCAGCAGTGGGGGACCCCGGGGCACTGAAGCTTTCTTT. Protein product: CASSGGPRGTEAFF.

V gene TRBV28 combines with J gene TRBJ2-1, with TRBD2 matching over 7 bases. The CDR3 has 13 amino acids. Losses at the gene ends were 5 bases for V and 7 bases for J; bases not matched to a gene: 5. Germline V gene data show CDR1 as MDHEN and CDR2 as SYDVKM. The DNA of the CDR3 is TGTGCCAGCAGTCCCCGCGGGAGTAATGAGCAGTTCTTC. The encoded protein is CASSPRGSNEQFF.

CDR3 in DNA: TGTGCCAGCAGCAAAACTTTCCAAAACTATGGCTACACCTTC. This gives the protein CASSKTFQNYGYTF. The chain carries TRBV28 and TRBJ1-2, with unresolved D. The V and J ends lost 6 bases and 2 bases respectively, with 13 bases between them. There are 14 residues in the CDR3. The germline gives CDR1 MDHEN, CDR2 SYDVKM.

The V and J genes are TRBV10-2 and TRBJ2-1; a possible D gene is TRBD2 (5 bases). The CDR3 totals 13 residues. The V gene lost 4 bases and the J gene lost 10 bases, with 14 bases spanning the gap. Germline V gene lookup returns CDR1 WSHSY and CDR2 SAAADI. This chain's CDR3 is CASSGVGIGEQFF. The CDR3 nucleotides are TGCGCCAGCAGTGGCGTCGGGATTGGCGAGCAGTTCTTC.

This clone was seen more than once but under ten times. V and J are TRBV19 and TRBJ1-1; no clear D gene. CDR1 and CDR2 from the germline V gene are LNHDA and SQIVND (reference sequence). V gave up 6 bases and J gave up 5 bases, with 16 bases separating them. CDR3 size: 14 residues. CDR3 residues: CASRLLGAGTEAFF. CDR3 DNA: TGTGCCAGTAGACTCCTGGGCGCGGGGACTGAAGCTTTCTTT.

The chain joins TRBV27 to TRBJ2-7; no firm D call. Germline V gene sequence: CDR1 MNHEY, CDR2 SMNVEV (reference sequence). The ends were cut back, 2 bases at V and 4 bases at J, with 9 bases in the middle. The CDR3 has 13 amino acids. The CDR3 bases are TGTGCCAGCAGTTTAGGGCCCCAATACGAGCAGTACTTC. This codes for CASSLGPQYEQYF.

This clone was picked up a small number of times. The chain employs TRBV9 and TRBJ2-5; TRBD2 is a possible D gene (6 bases). The CDR3 sequence is 13 residues long. Trimming took 3 bases from V and 5 from J, leaving 11 bases between them. Germline V lookup: CDR1 SGDLS, CDR2 YYNGEE. CDR3 residues: CASSAPGRETQYF. As DNA, the CDR3 is TGTGCCAGCAGCGCCCCAGGGAGGGAGACCCAGTACTTC.

The chain has TRBV6-5 and TRBJ2-7; D possibly uses TRBD1 or TRBD2 (5 bases each). The CDR3 sequence is 14 residues long. Deletions cut 2 bases from V and 4 bases from J, with 12 bases between. Germline CDR1 MNHEY, CDR2 SVGAGI. Here the CDR3 DNA reads TGTGCCAGCAGTTACACGGGACGGCTATACGAGCAGTACTTC. Protein product: CASSYTGRLYEQYF.

The J gene is TRBJ1-1, the V gene TRBV9; D may be TRBD1 (5 bases). V dropped 4 bases and J dropped 2 bases, with 18 bases sitting between them. The CDR3 is 16 amino acids. The germline V gene encodes CDR1 SGDLS and CDR2 YYNGEE. The CDR3: CASSPGGEGLNTEAFF. CDR3 bases: TGTGCCAGCAGCCCGGGAGGTGAGGGACTTAACACTGAAGCTTTCTTT. The full variable domain, completed using reference TRBV9 and TRBJ1-1, is DSGVTQTPKHLITATGQRVTLRCSPRSGDLSVYWYQQSLDQGLQFLIQYYNGEERAKGNILERFSAQQFPDLHSELNLSSLELGDSALYFCASSPGGEGLNTEAFFGQGTRLTVV.

This clone came up a few times. The J gene is TRBJ2-1, the V gene TRBV6-1; TRBD2 is a possible D gene (7 bases). Per germline, CDR1 MNHNS and CDR2 SASEGT. The CDR3 runs to 18 residues. V lost 4 bases to trimming and J lost 6 bases, with 25 bases between them. In nucleotides, the CDR3 is TGTGCCAGCAGTGTATTAGGGGGAGGGCCCTCCAGCAGCAATGAGCAGTTCTTC. Protein sequence: CASSVLGGGPSSSNEQFF.

The chain couples TRBV6-5 to TRBJ1-1; 7 nucleotides agree with TRBD1. There are 14 residues in the CDR3. CDR1 is MNHEY, CDR2 SVGAGI, per germline. V was clipped by 6 bases and J by 6 bases; unmatched bases: 10. The DNA of the CDR3 is TGTGCCAGCAGAGGGGACAGTAGAGTGTCTGAAGCTTTCTTT. Amino acid sequence: CASRGDSRVSEAFF.

The chain combines TRBV6-5 with TRBJ2-1; TRBD2 agrees at 13 bases. The germline V gene encodes CDR1 MNHEY and CDR2 SVGAGI. The junction had 2 bases not matched to a gene; V was cut back by 8 bases and J by 4 bases. This CDR3 contains 14 residues. Written as DNA, the CDR3 is TGTGCCAGCCGGGGACTAGCGGGATACAATGAGCAGTTCTTC. Translating it yields CASRGLAGYNEQFF.

This clone was observed a few times. This rearrangement joins TRBV18 to TRBJ1-2; D possibly corresponds to TRBD1 (5 bases). Trimming shortened V by 6 bases and J by 2 bases, and 16 bases separated the two germline ends. The CDR3 has 15 amino acids. Germline CDR1 KGHSH, CDR2 LQKENI. The CDR3 DNA reads TGTGCCAGCTCCCCTAGACAGACTGAAAACTATGGCTACACCTTC. As protein: CASSPRQTENYGYTF.

The chain uses TRBV25-1 and TRBJ2-3; tentative D call: TRBD2 (6 bases). V was trimmed by 4 bases and J by 3 bases, leaving 8 bases between them. The length of the CDR3 is 13 residues. The germline CDR1 and CDR2 sequences are MGHDK and SYGVNS. The CDR3 nucleotides are TGTGCCAGCAGTGTGGAGGGGACAGATACGCAGTATTTT. This encodes CASSVEGTDTQYF. Full variable domain (rest looked up from reference TRBV25-1 and TRBJ2-3): EADIYQTPRYLVIGTGKKITLECSQTMGHDKMYWYQQDPGMELHLIHYSYGVNSTEKGDLSSESTVSRIRTEHFPLTLESARPSHTSQYLCASSVEGTDTQYFGPGTRLTVL.

In DNA form, the CDR3 reads TGTGCCAGCAGCGCCTTACCCATGAACACTGAAGCTTTCTTT. Its translation: CASSALPMNTEAFF. The J gene is TRBJ1-1, the V gene TRBV9; D gene ambiguous. Trimming cost V 3 bases and J 0 bases, with 9 bases left between them. Per the germline V gene, CDR1 is SGDLS and CDR2 is YYNGEE. The CDR3 length is 14 residues.

The V gene is TRBV27, the J gene TRBJ2-3, with no clear D. This CDR3 is 13 amino acids long. Germline loops: CDR1 MNHEY, CDR2 SMNVEV (reference sequence). V gave up 6 bases and J gave up 8 bases, with 15 bases separating them. CDR3 in DNA: TGTGCCAGCAGCCTACCAGGTTCTCCTACGCAGTATTTT. This codes for CASSLPGSPTQYF.

The chain joins TRBV28 to TRBJ2-1; 11 bases fit TRBD2. The CDR3 consists of 18 residues. Trimming removed 7 bases from V and 0 bases from J; junction bases left unmatched: 11. In germline, CDR1 is MDHEN, CDR2 SYDVKM. CDR3 in amino acids: CASTPVDTSGSSYNEQFF. DNA of the CDR3: TGTGCCAGCACCCCGGTTGATACTAGCGGGAGCTCCTACAATGAGCAGTTCTTC.